This is a list of T cell receptor beta chains from one sample in a study of blood T cells in healthy people across ages. TCRdb redid the calling of the 5' RACE reads with MiXCR, one entry per CDR3 protein. The profile shows roughly 930,000 distinct CDR3 sequences, 40% to 60% of them singletons. The specimen was blood. These receptors originate from a young man in good health. Both conserved end residues are trimmed from each CDR3. D genes are given only for firm matches. Only part of the rows carry a size: once, few, many, or a class if the clone is expanded.

j_gene: TRBJ1-4
v_gene: TRBV18
abundance: NA
d_gene: TRBD1
CDR3aa: ASSQYGQGATTNEKLF

j_gene: TRBJ1-1
v_gene: TRBV10-3
abundance: NA
d_gene: NA
CDR3aa: AISESGLKPEAF

j_gene: TRBJ2-7
v_gene: TRBV20-1
abundance: many
d_gene: NA
CDR3aa: SGSRLYEQY

j_gene: TRBJ2-3
v_gene: TRBV20-1
abundance: few
d_gene: NA
CDR3aa: SAPIATDTQY

j_gene: TRBJ2-7
v_gene: TRBV29-1
abundance: NA
d_gene: TRBD1
CDR3aa: SVDSQGQGYEQY

j_gene: TRBJ2-3
v_gene: TRBV5-5
abundance: NA
d_gene: TRBD2
CDR3aa: ASSLPSGGRTDTQY

j_gene: TRBJ1-2
v_gene: TRBV3-1
abundance: NA
d_gene: NA
CDR3aa: ASSPGHKKTGYT

j_gene: TRBJ2-1
v_gene: TRBV27
abundance: NA
d_gene: NA
CDR3aa: ASSNGRTSYNEQF

j_gene: TRBJ2-3
v_gene: TRBV9
abundance: few
d_gene: TRBD2
CDR3aa: ASSGGTSGGTDTQY

j_gene: TRBJ2-7
v_gene: TRBV13
abundance: NA
d_gene: TRBD2
CDR3aa: ASSLARGTSYEQY

j_gene: TRBJ1-2
v_gene: TRBV6-2/TRBV6-3
abundance: once
d_gene: NA
CDR3aa: ASSYEGYDYT

j_gene: TRBJ2-7
v_gene: TRBV7-2
abundance: few
d_gene: NA
CDR3aa: ASSLDRAAYEQY

j_gene: TRBJ1-4
v_gene: TRBV27
abundance: few
d_gene: NA
CDR3aa: ASSWRGWLNEKLF

j_gene: TRBJ2-1
v_gene: TRBV4-1
abundance: NA
d_gene: NA
CDR3aa: ASSQAARDNEQF

j_gene: TRBJ2-1
v_gene: TRBV25-1
abundance: few
d_gene: NA
CDR3aa: ASGVGGRVSGSYNEQF

j_gene: TRBJ2-2
v_gene: TRBV4-1
abundance: few
d_gene: NA
CDR3aa: ASSHGVSNTGELF

j_gene: TRBJ2-7
v_gene: TRBV18
abundance: NA
d_gene: TRBD1
CDR3aa: ASSQIQDRGDDYEQY

j_gene: TRBJ1-2
v_gene: TRBV20-1
abundance: NA
d_gene: NA
CDR3aa: SARDLKGIGYT

j_gene: TRBJ2-1
v_gene: TRBV20-1
abundance: few
d_gene: NA
CDR3aa: SANPDIYEQF

j_gene: TRBJ2-7
v_gene: TRBV5-1
abundance: once
d_gene: TRBD1
CDR3aa: ASSTATGTGISYEQY

j_gene: TRBJ2-7
v_gene: TRBV28
abundance: few
d_gene: NA
CDR3aa: ASSGPKHALRGQY

j_gene: TRBJ2-3
v_gene: TRBV5-1
abundance: NA
d_gene: NA
CDR3aa: ASSLERPLSTDTQY

j_gene: TRBJ2-1
v_gene: TRBV20-1
abundance: few
d_gene: TRBD2
CDR3aa: SAWTSYEQF

j_gene: TRBJ2-2
v_gene: TRBV7-9
abundance: NA
d_gene: NA
CDR3aa: ASSFSSNTGELF

j_gene: TRBJ1-5
v_gene: TRBV5-1
abundance: few
d_gene: TRBD1
CDR3aa: ASSLTGQGNQPQH

j_gene: TRBJ2-7
v_gene: TRBV5-5
abundance: few
d_gene: NA
CDR3aa: ASSLLSLAYEQY

j_gene: TRBJ2-7
v_gene: TRBV5-1
abundance: few
d_gene: TRBD2
CDR3aa: ASSQAGTSIRYEQY

j_gene: TRBJ2-5
v_gene: TRBV7-8
abundance: NA
d_gene: NA
CDR3aa: ASSLGRVREETQY

j_gene: TRBJ2-5
v_gene: TRBV2
abundance: few
d_gene: NA
CDR3aa: ASSVGQQFETQY

j_gene: TRBJ2-7
v_gene: TRBV7-2
abundance: NA
d_gene: TRBD2
CDR3aa: ASSLTGTSSYEQY

j_gene: TRBJ2-5
v_gene: TRBV2
abundance: few
d_gene: NA
CDR3aa: ASSAEGIGQETQY

j_gene: TRBJ2-7
v_gene: TRBV20-1
abundance: few
d_gene: NA
CDR3aa: SARRGIEYEQY

j_gene: TRBJ2-3
v_gene: TRBV29-1
abundance: NA
d_gene: TRBD1
CDR3aa: SVDPTGASTDTQY

j_gene: TRBJ2-7
v_gene: TRBV20-1
abundance: NA
d_gene: NA
CDR3aa: SAGNTGLYEQY

j_gene: TRBJ2-5
v_gene: TRBV7-9
abundance: NA
d_gene: NA
CDR3aa: ASSPWRGPQETQY

j_gene: TRBJ1-6
v_gene: TRBV7-2
abundance: NA
d_gene: TRBD1
CDR3aa: ASSPPADRYNSPLH

j_gene: TRBJ2-7
v_gene: TRBV7-2
abundance: NA
d_gene: TRBD1
CDR3aa: ASSFGQAGYEQY

j_gene: TRBJ2-4
v_gene: TRBV4-1
abundance: few
d_gene: NA
CDR3aa: ASSPGPWGQNIQY

j_gene: TRBJ1-5
v_gene: TRBV6-1
abundance: many
d_gene: TRBD1
CDR3aa: ASSEARQGPAH

j_gene: TRBJ1-5
v_gene: TRBV5-6
abundance: NA
d_gene: NA
CDR3aa: ASSFKGYSNQPQH

j_gene: NA
v_gene: TRBV9
abundance: few
d_gene: NA
CDR3aa: ASSVSPGSGDEQY

j_gene: TRBJ1-4
v_gene: TRBV30
abundance: NA
d_gene: NA
CDR3aa: AWSEGETNEKLF